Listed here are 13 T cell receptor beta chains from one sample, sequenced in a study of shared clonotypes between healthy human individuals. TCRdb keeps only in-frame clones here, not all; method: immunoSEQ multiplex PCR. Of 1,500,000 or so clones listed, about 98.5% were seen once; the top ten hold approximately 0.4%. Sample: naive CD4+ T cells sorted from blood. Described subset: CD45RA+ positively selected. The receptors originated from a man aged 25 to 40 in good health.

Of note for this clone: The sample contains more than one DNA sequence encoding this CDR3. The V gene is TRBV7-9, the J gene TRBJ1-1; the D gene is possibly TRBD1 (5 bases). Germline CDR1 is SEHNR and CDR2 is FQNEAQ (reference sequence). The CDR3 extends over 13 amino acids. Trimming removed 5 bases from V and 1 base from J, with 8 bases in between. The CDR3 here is CASSPTGNTEAFF. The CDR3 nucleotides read TGTGCCAGCAGCCCTACAGGGAACACTGAAGCTTTCTTT.

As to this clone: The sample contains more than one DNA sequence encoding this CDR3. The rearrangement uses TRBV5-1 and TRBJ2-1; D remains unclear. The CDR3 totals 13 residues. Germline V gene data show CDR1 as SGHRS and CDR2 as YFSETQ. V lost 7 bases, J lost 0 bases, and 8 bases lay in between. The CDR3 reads CASSESSYNEQFF. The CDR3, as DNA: TGCGCCAGCTCTGAGAGCTCCTACAATGAGCAGTTCTTC.

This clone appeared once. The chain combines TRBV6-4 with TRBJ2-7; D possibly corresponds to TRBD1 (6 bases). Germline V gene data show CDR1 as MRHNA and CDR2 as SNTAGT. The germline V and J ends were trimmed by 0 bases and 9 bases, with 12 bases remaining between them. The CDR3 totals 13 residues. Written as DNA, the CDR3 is TGTGCCAGCAGTGACTCTGGCAGGGGAAGGCAGTACTTC. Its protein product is CASSDSGRGRQYF.

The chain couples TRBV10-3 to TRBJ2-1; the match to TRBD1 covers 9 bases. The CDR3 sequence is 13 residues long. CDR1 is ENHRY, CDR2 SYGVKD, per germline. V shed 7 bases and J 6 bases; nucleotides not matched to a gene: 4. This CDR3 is CAITGQGTNEQFF. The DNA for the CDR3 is TGTGCCATCACGGGACAGGGCACCAATGAGCAGTTCTTC.

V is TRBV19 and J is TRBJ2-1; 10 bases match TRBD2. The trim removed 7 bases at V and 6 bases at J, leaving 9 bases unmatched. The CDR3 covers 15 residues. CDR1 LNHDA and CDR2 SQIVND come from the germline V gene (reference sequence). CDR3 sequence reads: CASTGSGRVGNEQFF. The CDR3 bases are TGTGCCAGTACCGGGAGCGGGAGGGTGGGCAATGAGCAGTTCTTC.

The DNA for the CDR3 is TGTGCCAGCAGCATATCAAAAGTGTCAGGGGCCAAAAACATTCAGTACTTC. This codes for CASSISKVSGAKNIQYF. V is TRBV21-1 and J is TRBJ2-4; TRBD1 is the table's D call and was not checked against the DNA. TRBV21-1 is a documented pseudogene. CDR3 size: 17 residues.

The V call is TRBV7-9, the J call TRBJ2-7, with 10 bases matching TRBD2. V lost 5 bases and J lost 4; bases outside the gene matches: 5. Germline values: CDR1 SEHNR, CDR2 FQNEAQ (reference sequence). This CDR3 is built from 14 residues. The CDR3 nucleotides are TGTGCCAGCAGCGCGGGACTAGCGCAGTACGAGCAGTACTTC. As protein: CASSAGLAQYEQYF. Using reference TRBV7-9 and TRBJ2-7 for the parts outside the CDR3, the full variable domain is DTGVSQNPRHKITKRGQNVTFRCDPISEHNRLYWYRQTLGQGPEFLTYFQNEAQLEKSRLLSDRFSAERPKGSFSTLEIQRTEQGDSAMYLCASSAGLAQYEQYFGPGTRLTVT.

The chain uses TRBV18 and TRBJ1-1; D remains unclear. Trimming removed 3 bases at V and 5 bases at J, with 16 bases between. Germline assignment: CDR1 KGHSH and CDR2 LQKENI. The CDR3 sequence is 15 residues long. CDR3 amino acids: CASSPRVRVGTEAFF. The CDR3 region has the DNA TGTGCCAGCTCACCCCGTGTTAGAGTGGGTACTGAAGCTTTCTTT.

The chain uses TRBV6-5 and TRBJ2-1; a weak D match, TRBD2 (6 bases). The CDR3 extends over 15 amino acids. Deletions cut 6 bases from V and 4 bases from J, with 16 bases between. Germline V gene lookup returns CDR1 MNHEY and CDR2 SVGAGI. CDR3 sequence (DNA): TGTGCCAGCAGGGAGGGCGACTCAACGTACAATGAGCAGTTCTTC. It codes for CASREGDSTYNEQFF.

CDR3 sequence (DNA): TGTGCCAGTAGATACGCGGATGGCTACACCTTC. It codes for CASRYADGYTF. V and J are TRBV19 and TRBJ1-2; D is ambiguous. Germline-derived CDR1 and CDR2 are LNHDA and SQIVND (reference sequence). Trimming shortened V by 6 bases and J by 6 bases, and 8 bases separated the two germline ends. The CDR3 is 11 residues long. Variable domain in full (rest from reference TRBV19 and TRBJ1-2): DGGITQSPKYLFRKEGQNVTLSCEQNLNHDAMYWYRQDPGQGLRLIYYSQIVNDFQKGDIAEGYSVSREKKESFPLTVTSAQKNPTAFYLCASRYADGYTFGSGTRLTVV.

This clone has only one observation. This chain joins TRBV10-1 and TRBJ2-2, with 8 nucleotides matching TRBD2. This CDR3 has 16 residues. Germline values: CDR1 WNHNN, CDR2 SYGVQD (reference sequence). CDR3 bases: TGCGCTCAGTACACCCCGGGAGGGACGGACACCGGGGAGCTGTTTTTT. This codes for CAQYTPGGTDTGELFF.

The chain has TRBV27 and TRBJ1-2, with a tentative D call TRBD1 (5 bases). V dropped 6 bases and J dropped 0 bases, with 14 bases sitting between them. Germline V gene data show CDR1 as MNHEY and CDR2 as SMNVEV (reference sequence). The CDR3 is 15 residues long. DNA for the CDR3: TGTGCCAGCAGATCTGCAGGGATTTCTAACTATGGCTACACCTTC. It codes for CASRSAGISNYGYTF.

CDR3 coding DNA: TGTGCCAGCAGCTTAAGCGGGAGACCAGACAACGAGCAGTACTTC. Residues: CASSLSGRPDNEQYF. This chain uses TRBV7-2 with TRBJ2-7; 8 bases match TRBD2. Germline-derived CDR1 and CDR2 are SGHTA and FQGNSA. J lost 5 bases, V lost 2 bases, and 8 bases had no gene match. This CDR3 contains 15 residues.